The entry below describes one T cell receptor beta chain. This specimen belongs to a study of blood T cell repertoires in COVID-19. Background on the study: Specimens from acute and convalescent COVID-19 originated in the United States, Italy and Spain. PBMCs, B-cell-depleted T cells, or T cells were the source of the cDNA or gDNA that made up the material.

Original processing notes: Reference gene primer amplification gave nucleated cell count estimates. Libraries were prepared by immunoSEQ multiplex PCR; TCRdb keeps only in-frame clonotypes and omits some of them. The V and J calls and clone size were taken over from that table, and D and trimming were inferred from the DNA. The table has roughly 200,000 clones, 85% seen once; the top ten hold around 4.9%. This CDR3 is 15 amino acids long. Germline V lookup: CDR1 MGHDK, CDR2 SYGVNS. V shed 4 bases and J shed 2 bases, with 12 bases lying between them. The chain couples TRBV25-1 to TRBJ1-3; tentative D call: TRBD1 (5 bases). The TCR sequence derives from an elderly woman with acute or convalescent COVID-19. The sample consisted of peripheral blood. CDR3 sequence reads: CASSVRGITGNTIYF. The CDR3 bases are TGTGCCAGCAGTGTTCGGGGGATAACTGGAAACACCATATATTTT. Full variable domain (missing parts from reference TRBV25-1 and TRBJ1-3): EADIYQTPRYLVIGTGKKITLECSQTMGHDKMYWYQQDPGMELHLIHYSYGVNSTEKGDLSSESTVSRIRTEHFPLTLESARPSHTSQYLCASSVRGITGNTIYFGEGSWLTVV.